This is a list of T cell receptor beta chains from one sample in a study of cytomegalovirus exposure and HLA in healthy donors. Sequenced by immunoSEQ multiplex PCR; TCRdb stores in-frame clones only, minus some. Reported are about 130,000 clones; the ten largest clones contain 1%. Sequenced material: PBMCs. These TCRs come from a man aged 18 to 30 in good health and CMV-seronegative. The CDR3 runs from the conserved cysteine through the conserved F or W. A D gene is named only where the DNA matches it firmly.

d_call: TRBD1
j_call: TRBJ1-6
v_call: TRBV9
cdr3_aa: CASSVGDRVGNSPLHF
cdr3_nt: TGTGCCAGCAGCGTAGGGGACAGGGTGGGGAATTCACCCCTCCACTTT

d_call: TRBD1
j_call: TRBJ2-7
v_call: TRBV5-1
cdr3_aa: CASSSTRDRGSYEQYF
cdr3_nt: TGCGCCAGCAGCTCCACACGGGACAGAGGCTCCTACGAGCAGTACTTC

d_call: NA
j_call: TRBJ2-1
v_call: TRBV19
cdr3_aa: CASSMLRGTSYNEQFF
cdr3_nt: TGTGCCAGTAGTATGCTTCGCGGCACCTCCTACAATGAGCAGTTCTTC

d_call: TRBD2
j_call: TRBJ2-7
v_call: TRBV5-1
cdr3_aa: CASSPGLAGFLRDYEQYF
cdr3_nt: TGCGCCAGCAGCCCAGGACTAGCGGGATTCCTAAGAGACTACGAGCAGTACTTC

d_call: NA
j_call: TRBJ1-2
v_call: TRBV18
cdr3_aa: CASSPPAGNSYGYTF
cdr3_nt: TGTGCCAGCTCACCACCGGCGGGGAATTCCTATGGCTACACCTTC

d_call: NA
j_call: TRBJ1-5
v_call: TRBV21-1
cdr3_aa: CASACPTGNQPQHF
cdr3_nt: TGTGCCAGCGCTTGCCCTACAGGGAATCAGCCCCAGCATTTT

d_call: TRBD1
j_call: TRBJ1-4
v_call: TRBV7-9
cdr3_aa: CASSLGTVSLRPTNEKLFF
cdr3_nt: TGTGCCAGCAGCTTGGGGACAGTTTCGCTTAGGCCAACTAATGAAAAACTGTTTTTT

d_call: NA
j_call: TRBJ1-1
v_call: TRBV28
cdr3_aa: CASSAPVRGGEAFF
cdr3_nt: TGTGCCAGCAGTGCCCCGGTGAGGGGGGGTGAAGCTTTCTTT

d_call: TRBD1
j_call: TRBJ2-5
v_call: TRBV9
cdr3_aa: CASSAAGTGRETQYF
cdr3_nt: TGTGCCAGCAGCGCTGCCGGGACAGGGCGAGAGACCCAGTACTTC

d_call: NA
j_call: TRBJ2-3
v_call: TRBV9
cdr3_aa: CASSVDGASTDTQYF
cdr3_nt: TGTGCCAGCAGCGTAGATGGGGCCAGTACAGATACGCAGTATTTT

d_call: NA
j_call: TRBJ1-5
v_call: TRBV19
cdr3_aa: CASSINPAGSNPQHF
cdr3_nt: TGTGCCAGTAGTATAAATCCAGCAGGTTCTAATCCCCAGCATTTT

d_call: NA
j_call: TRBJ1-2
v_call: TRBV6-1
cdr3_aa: CASSEAQAGTYGYTF
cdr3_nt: TGTGCCAGCAGTGAAGCGCAGGCAGGAACCTATGGCTACACCTTC

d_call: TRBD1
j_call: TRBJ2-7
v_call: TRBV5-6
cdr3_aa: CASSLGGWDRSSYEQYF
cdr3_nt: TGTGCCAGCAGCTTGGGGGGGTGGGACAGAAGCTCCTACGAGCAGTACTTC

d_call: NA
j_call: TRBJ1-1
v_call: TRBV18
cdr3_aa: CASSPLGDEAFF
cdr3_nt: TGTGCCAGCTCACCACTAGGGGATGAAGCTTTCTTT

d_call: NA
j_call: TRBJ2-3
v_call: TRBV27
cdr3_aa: CASSLSDTSTDTQYF
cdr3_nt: TGTGCCAGCAGTTTATCGGACACTAGCACAGATACGCAGTATTTT

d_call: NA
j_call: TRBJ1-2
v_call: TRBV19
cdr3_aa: CATRIQGYYGYTF
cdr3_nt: TGTGCCACCCGGATTCAGGGCTACTATGGCTACACCTTC

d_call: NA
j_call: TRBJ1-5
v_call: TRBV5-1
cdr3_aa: CASSPYPQGRGNQPQHF
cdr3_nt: TGCGCCAGCAGCCCGTACCCCCAGGGTCGCGGCAATCAGCCCCAGCATTTT

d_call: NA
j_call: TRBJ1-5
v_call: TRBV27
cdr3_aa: CASSLRDGNQPQHF
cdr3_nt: TGTGCCAGCAGTCTCAGGGATGGCAATCAGCCCCAGCATTTT

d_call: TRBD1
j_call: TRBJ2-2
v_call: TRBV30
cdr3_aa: CAWRGQGTGELFF
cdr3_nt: TGTGCCTGGAGAGGACAGGGCACCGGGGAGCTGTTTTTT

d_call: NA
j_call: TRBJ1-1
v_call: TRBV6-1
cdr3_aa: CASEAPWGRRTEAFF
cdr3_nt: TGTGCCAGCGAGGCTCCCTGGGGGCGTCGGACTGAAGCTTTCTTT